A single sample gave rise to the 6 T cell receptor beta chains below, sequenced in a study of CD8 T cells in ankylosing spondylitis (dated by TCRdb to 2016 to 2017). The library was made by 5' RACE. Sequencing took place on an Illumina HiSeq 2500. TCRdb ran its own pipeline on the public reads, namely fastp trimming at Q25 and MiXCR clone calling, and kept in-frame beta chains. Each entry merges the rows of one CDR3 protein and shows their most common DNA and genes. This sample has fewer than 650,000 distinct CDR3 sequences in its table, and roughly 13% of those were observed once. Together, the top ten hold about 6.5% of the sample. Study-wide conclusions, independent of this receptor: Blood from ankylosing spondylitis patients appeared to be characterized by a TCR beta motif composed of about 8 highly homologous amino acid variants.

Their antigens remain unidentified. Sequencing used blood, either unsorted or a sorted T cell fraction (not recorded which). These TCRs come from a male donor with ankylosing spondylitis.

This clonotype was recorded a few times. The chain recombines TRBV28 with TRBJ2-4; 13 bases are shared with TRBD2. CDR3 length: 23 residues. Losses at the gene ends were 1 base for V and 1 base for J; bases not matched to a gene: 19. Germline lookup yields CDR1 MDHEN and CDR2 SYDVKM. The CDR3 DNA is TGTGCCAGCAGTTTATTTGGGACAGGGACCTTATCGACTAGCGGGAGGGCCAAAAACATTCAGTACTTC. Translated, it gives CASSLFGTGTLSTSGRAKNIQYF.

This clonotype has just a few counts. V usage is TRBV5-1 and J usage is TRBJ1-4, with TRBD1 matching 8 bases. V lost 4 bases to trimming and J lost 12 bases; unmatched junction nucleotides: 11. In germline, CDR1 is SGHRS, CDR2 YFSETQ. CDR3 length: 14 amino acids. CDR3 in amino acids: CASSTQGAGLELFF. CDR3 in DNA: TGCGCCAGCAGCACCCAGGGGGCGGGCCTCGAACTGTTTTTT.

The rearrangement links TRBV11-2 to TRBJ1-1; 8 bases agree with TRBD1. Trimming at V came to 7 bases and at J to 1 base, leaving 8 bases not matched to a gene. CDR1 is SGHAT, CDR2 FQNNGV, per germline. The CDR3 has 15 amino acids. Here the CDR3 DNA reads TGTGCCAGCACCCCGACCGGGACAGGGAACACTGAAGCTTTCTTT. Translated, it gives CASTPTGTGNTEAFF.

This clonotype has only one observation. The chain joins TRBV2 to TRBJ2-2; D may correspond to TRBD1 or TRBD2 (5 bases each). The length of the CDR3 is 15 residues. V gave up 3 bases and J gave up 3 bases, with 11 bases separating them. Germline CDR1 SNHLY, CDR2 FYNNEI. CDR3 protein: CASSEGTGHTGELFF. The DNA of the CDR3 is TGTGCCAGCAGTGAGGGGACGGGTCACACCGGGGAGCTGTTTTTT.

The CDR3 sequence is CASSLPVGGVQNEQYV. The CDR3 nucleotides read TGTGCCAGCAGTTTACCGGTTGGGGGGGTCCAGAACGAGCAGTACGTC. The chain uses TRBV27 and TRBJ2-7, with 7 bases lining up with TRBD2. The junction had 12 bases not matched to a gene; V was cut back by 2 bases and J by 5 bases. Germline lookup yields CDR1 MNHEY and CDR2 SMNVEV (reference sequence). The CDR3 loop spans 16 amino acids.

There are a few counts of this clonotype. The rearrangement joins TRBV29-1 to TRBJ1-1; D gene unclear. V dropped 0 bases and J dropped 4 bases, with 9 bases sitting between them. Germline V lookup: CDR1 SQVTM, CDR2 ANQGSEA. CDR3 length: 13 residues. In nucleotides, the CDR3 is TGCAGCGTTGAAGAGGGGTTCGGCACTGAAGCTTTCTTT. Amino acids: CSVEEGFGTEAFF.